This T cell receptor (beta chain) is drawn from a study of response to subunit inactivated influenza vaccine. Regarding the study as a whole: The authors offered the suggestion that each seasonal influenza vaccination recruits few new T cells.

About this clonotype itself: Its antigen is unknown.

TCRdb fed the RT-PCR reads into MiXCR, producing one record per CDR3 protein. The top ten clones hold 11% of a sample with 650,000 to 700,000 distinct CDR3 sequences, more than 15% of them seen once. V was pared by 0 bases and J by 9 bases, with 12 bases between. CDR3 length: 14 residues. CDR1 is KGHSH and CDR2 is LQKENI in the germline V gene. The chain links TRBV18 to TRBJ2-1, with no clear D. This TCR was sampled from a man in his fifties or sixties who received an inactivated influenza vaccine. This specimen consisted of PBMCs from blood, obtained roughly 12 days after vaccination. The CDR3 protein is CASSPPRQFLEQFF. DNA for the CDR3: TGTGCCAGCTCACCACCGAGGCAATTCCTTGAGCAGTTCTTC.